The entry that follows covers one TCR beta chain sequence. Its antigen is unidentified. The sample originates from a study of CD8+ T cells in alopecia areata. The treatment here: oral pan-JAK inhibitor, 5-10 mg twice daily. Peripheral blood samples and lesional scalp punch biopsies were obtained from alopecia areata patients. Study findings and constraints: Many expanded lesional clones persisted in scalp and blood during tofacitinib. An increase in clonality over normal scalp was evident in lesional scalp, especially alopecia totalis/universalis.

Sequencing templates came from extracted RNA that was reverse transcribed into cDNA. Libraries were prepared by immunoSEQ multiplex PCR; TCRdb keeps only in-frame clonotypes and omits some of them. Found here are 95,000 to 100,000 clones, roughly three fifths of them singletons; the top ten hold about a sixth. The origin of this receptor is a human donor with alopecia areata. Specimen: CD8+ T cells sorted from blood, collected at week 4, from a patient treated with tofacitinib.

CDR3 sequence: CAYAGLAHRSITIESSGANVLTF. The CDR3 nucleotides read TGTGCCTATGCGGGACTAGCACACCGCTCTATTACCATCGAGAGCTCTGGGGCCAACGTCCTGACTTTC. The chain joins TRBV30 to TRBJ2-6, with 9 bases aligning to TRBD2. The CDR3 extends over 23 amino acids. The germline V gene has CDR1 GTSNPN and CDR2 SVGIG (reference sequence). Unmatched junction bases numbered 28, after V lost 7 bases and J lost 0 bases.